These 28 T cell receptor beta chains share one sample of origin, sequenced in a study of blood T cells in healthy people across ages. The authors ran a second PCR of roughly 6 to 12 cycles using a sample-barcoded 5' primer and a J-beta primer mix. TCRdb independently ran MiXCR on the 5' RACE reads; one entry per CDR3 protein. The repertoire holds some 1.6 million distinct CDR3 sequences, with roughly 30% as singletons. Material for sequencing was blood. These receptors were collected from a woman younger than 45 in good health.

The V and J genes are TRBV20-1 and TRBJ2-1; 11 bases align to TRBD2. V shed 2 bases and J 4 bases; nucleotides not matched to a gene: 4. Germline V lookup: CDR1 DFQATT, CDR2 SNEGSKA (reference sequence). The CDR3 is made up of 15 amino acids. CDR3 loop: CSARRLAGGYNEQFF. The CDR3 bases are TGCAGTGCTAGAAGGCTAGCGGGAGGTTACAATGAGCAGTTCTTC.

This clonotype has a handful of counts. The rearrangement uses TRBV2 and TRBJ1-5; no clear D gene. V was clipped by 4 bases and J by 7 bases, with 8 bases between them. Germline CDR1 is SNHLY and CDR2 is FYNNEI. CDR3 length: 12 residues. This CDR3 reads CASSVISQPQHF. The CDR3 coding sequence is TGTGCCAGCAGTGTAATCTCCCAGCCCCAGCATTTT.

This clonotype has just one count. The V and J genes are TRBV7-3 and TRBJ1-1; tentatively, D is TRBD1 (6 bases). Germline V gene sequence: CDR1 SGHTA, CDR2 FQGTGA. V was shortened by 4 bases and J by 7 bases, with 13 bases between the two germline ends. CDR3 length equals 13 residues. The CDR3 sequence: CASSSQQGGEAFF. DNA for the CDR3: TGTGCCAGCAGCTCACAACAGGGAGGTGAAGCTTTCTTT.

This clonotype appeared a few times. The chain carries TRBV20-1 and TRBJ2-5; maybe TRBD2 (6 bases). V was pared by 3 bases and J by 4 bases, with 9 bases between. Per the germline V gene, CDR1 is DFQATT and CDR2 is SNEGSKA (reference sequence). The CDR3 is 12 residues long. In DNA form, the CDR3 reads TGCAGTGCTAGGTTCGGGAGAGAGACCCAGTACTTC. Its translation: CSARFGRETQYF.

The chain couples TRBV21-1 to TRBJ1-1; TRBD1 was called by the table and not checked on the DNA. TRBV21-1 is noted as a pseudogene. This CDR3 is built from 15 residues. The CDR3 region is CASSSGDRGYTEAFF. In DNA form, the CDR3 reads TGTGCCAGCAGCAGTGGGGACAGGGGATATACTGAAGCTTTCTTT.

CDR3 sequence reads: CAWNPSSQHNEQFF. The CDR3 bases are TGTGCCTGGAACCCCTCAAGTCAACACAATGAGCAGTTCTTC. The chain has TRBV30 and TRBJ2-1; D is unresolved. Between the trimmed V and J ends, which lost 4 bases and 5 bases, there was a span of 15 bases. Per the germline V gene, CDR1 is GTSNPN and CDR2 is SVGIG (reference sequence). The CDR3 covers 14 residues.

The J gene is TRBJ2-5, the V gene TRBV5-4, with 9 bases fitting TRBD2. The tail of the sequence fits TRBJ2-7 better, so the J call may be wrong. Germline lookup yields CDR1 SGHNT and CDR2 YYREEE (reference sequence). The CDR3 has 16 amino acids. CDR3: CASSPNSGSGGYEQYF. DNA of the CDR3: TGTGCCAGCAGCCCAAATAGCGGGAGTGGGGGCTACGAGCAGTACTTC.

The chain combines TRBV5-1 with TRBJ2-2, with D perhaps matching TRBD2 (5 bases). Per germline, CDR1 SGHRS and CDR2 YFSETQ. Trimming shortened V by 0 bases and J by 5 bases, and 14 bases separated the two germline ends. There are 16 residues in the CDR3. CDR3 bases: TGCGCCAGCAGCTTGGGTATCCAAGGAGGTACCGGGGAGCTGTTTTTT. Translation gives CASSLGIQGGTGELFF. Together with reference TRBV5-1 and TRBJ2-2, the CDR3 gives the full variable domain: KAGVTQTPRYLIKTRGQQVTLSCSPISGHRSVSWYQQTPGQGLQFLFEYFSETQRNKGNFPGRFSGRQFSNSRSEMNVSTLELGDSALYLCASSLGIQGGTGELFFGEGSRLTVL.

The genes are TRBV20-1 and TRBJ2-1; D is uncertain. Germline assignment: CDR1 DFQATT and CDR2 SNEGSKA (reference sequence). Trimming shortened V by 1 base and J by 5 bases, and 6 bases separated the two germline ends. The CDR3 runs to 12 residues. CDR3 bases: TGCAGTGCTAGAGGCGGTAACAATGAGCAGTTCTTC. Protein product: CSARGGNNEQFF.

In its sample, this clonotype was seen a few times. The chain is built from TRBV30 and TRBJ1-4; no clear D gene. The CDR3 has 15 amino acids. From germline, CDR1 is GTSNPN and CDR2 SVGIG (reference sequence). The V end lost 3 bases, the J end lost 3 bases, and 14 bases lay between the germline ends. The CDR3 coding sequence is TGTGCCTGGAGCCTAATTCAAGGGTCTAATGAAAAACTGTTTTTT. This gives the protein CAWSLIQGSNEKLFF.

This chain links TRBV9 with TRBJ2-5; tentative D call: TRBD2 (6 bases). The CDR3 contains 14 residues. Trimming took 3 bases from V and 5 from J, leaving 14 bases between them. Germline V CDR1 and CDR2: SGDLS, YYNGEE. For the CDR3, the DNA is TGTGCCAGCAGCGCGGAGGGCTGGAAGGAGACCCAGTACTTC. Residues: CASSAEGWKETQYF.

This clonotype was recorded once. The J gene is TRBJ1-1, the V gene TRBV20-1, with TRBD1 matching over 7 bases. Trimming cost V 5 bases and J 0 bases; bases outside gene matches: 9. Germline-derived CDR1 and CDR2 are DFQATT and SNEGSKA (reference sequence). This CDR3 contains 15 residues. The CDR3 nucleotides are TGCAGTGCTGGCCGACCGACAGGGATGAACACTGAAGCTTTCTTT. The encoded protein is CSAGRPTGMNTEAFF.

The chain uses TRBV4-1 and TRBJ1-1; no firm D call. This CDR3 contains 16 residues. The ends were cut back, 3 bases at V and 5 bases at J, with 19 bases in the middle. Looked up from germline, CDR1 is MGHRA and CDR2 is YSYEKL. The CDR3 reads CASSQPWRREETEAFF. CDR3 in DNA: TGCGCCAGCAGCCAGCCCTGGCGGCGAGAGGAAACTGAAGCTTTCTTT.

As concerns this clonotype: Compared with germline, one end of the junction differs, possibly owing to a read error. V usage is TRBV9 and J usage is TRBJ1-4; D is undetermined. This CDR3 is built from 15 residues. Looked up from germline, CDR1 is SGDLS and CDR2 is YYNGEE. CDR3 amino acids: CASSVEPGANEKLFF. The CDR3 nucleotides are TGTGCTAGCAGCGTAGAGCCCGGGGCTAATGAAAAACTGTTTTTT.

A few counts support this clonotype. This sequence joins TRBV2 and TRBJ1-2, with TRBD1 matching 7 bases. The CDR3 runs to 14 residues. V lost 6 bases, J lost 4 bases, and 8 bases stayed unmatched. The germline V gene has CDR1 SNHLY and CDR2 FYNNEI. The DNA of the CDR3 is TGTGCCAGCAGGGGAGACAGGGAGGGCTATGGCTACACCTTC. Amino acids: CASRGDREGYGYTF.

A few counts support this clonotype. The genes are TRBV15 and TRBJ2-1; the match to TRBD2 covers 8 bases. Germline CDR1 reads LNHNV; CDR2 reads YYDKDF (reference sequence). Losses at the gene ends were 3 bases for V and 8 bases for J; bases not matched to a gene: 9. The CDR3 runs 15 residues. The CDR3 reads CATSSGRARTHEQFF. As DNA, the CDR3 is TGTGCCACCAGCAGCGGGAGGGCCCGGACGCATGAGCAGTTCTTC.

This clonotype was picked up one time. The J gene is TRBJ2-3, the V gene TRBV11-1, with 10 bases identical to TRBD2. The CDR3 covers 16 residues. Germline-derived CDR1 and CDR2 are SGHAT and FQDESV (reference sequence). V lost 1 base and J lost 5; bases outside the gene matches: 6. CDR3 nucleotide sequence: TGTGCCAGCAGCTTAGGAAGCGGGGGGGCCATAGATACGCAGTATTTT. Amino acids: CASSLGSGGAIDTQYF.

The chain has TRBV5-1 and TRBJ1-3; no reliable D call. V was shortened by 4 bases and J by 1 base, with 6 bases between the two germline ends. Per germline, CDR1 SGHRS and CDR2 YFSETQ. The CDR3 extends over 13 amino acids. The DNA for the CDR3 is TGCGCCAGCAGCCCAGAGTCTGGAAACACCATATATTTT. Amino acid sequence: CASSPESGNTIYF.

This clonotype showed up just a few times. The CDR3 DNA reads as TGTGCCTGGACTCCAAACTATGGCTACACCTTC. Amino acids: CAWTPNYGYTF. This chain joins TRBV30 and TRBJ1-2; D is unclear. V was trimmed by 4 bases and J by 2 bases, leaving 5 bases between them. Germline V gene data show CDR1 as GTSNPN and CDR2 as SVGIG (reference sequence). The CDR3 is 11 residues long.

The chain is built from TRBV12-3 or TRBV12-4 and TRBJ2-3; 7 bases fit TRBD2. The CDR3 is made up of 13 amino acids. The junction had 5 bases not matched to a gene; V was cut back by 7 bases and J by 4 bases. The chain's CDR3 is CASNSRGADTQYF. CDR3 DNA sequence: TGTGCCAGCAACTCACGGGGGGCAGATACGCAGTATTTT.

This clonotype was observed a handful of times. The chain carries TRBV11-2 and TRBJ2-1; 9 nucleotides agree with TRBD2. The germline V gene encodes CDR1 SGHAT and CDR2 FQNNGV. The junction had 5 bases not matched to a gene; V was cut back by 4 bases and J by 4 bases. The CDR3 extends over 15 amino acids. CDR3 bases: TGTGCCAGCAGCTCGGTTCTAGCGGGGTACAATGAGCAGTTCTTC. Translation: CASSSVLAGYNEQFF.

Comment on this clonotype: Without the conserved terminal phenylalanine or tryptophan, this CDR3 likely stems from a read error. The chain combines TRBV12-3 or TRBV12-4 with TRBJ2-3; unclear D gene. Trimming pared 6 bases from V and 2 bases from J, leaving 9 bases between. CDR3 length: 13 amino acids. For the CDR3, the DNA is TGTGCCAGCAGAAGCCCCAACACAGATACGCAGTATTCT. Protein sequence: CASRSPNTDTQYS.

The chain is built from TRBV15 and TRBJ2-5; D is unclear. The V end lost 1 base, the J end lost 5 bases, and 8 bases lay between the germline ends. Germline V gene sequence: CDR1 LNHNV, CDR2 YYDKDF (reference sequence). This CDR3 contains 13 residues. CDR3: CATSRGLVETQYF. The CDR3, as DNA: TGTGCCACCAGCAGAGGGTTGGTGGAGACCCAGTACTTC.

The chain uses TRBV6-2 or TRBV6-3 and TRBJ2-2; unclear D gene. The CDR3 extends over 12 amino acids. The germline V and J ends were trimmed by 5 bases and 10 bases, with 11 bases remaining between them. CDR1 and CDR2 from the germline V gene are MNHEY and SVGEGT. The CDR3 loop is CASSRVSPELFF. The CDR3, as DNA: TGTGCCAGCAGTAGGGTATCCCCGGAGCTGTTTTTT.

Ten or more counts support this clonotype. The chain uses TRBV5-1 and TRBJ1-2, with a weak D call TRBD1 (6 bases). Germline loops: CDR1 SGHRS, CDR2 YFSETQ. V lost 4 bases and J lost 2, with 12 bases in between. The length of the CDR3 is 14 residues. CDR3 bases: TGCGCCAGCAGCCTCGATCAGGGGAACTATGGCTACACCTTC. It codes for CASSLDQGNYGYTF.

The chain is built from TRBV9 and TRBJ1-1; the D is unclear. The V gene lost 6 bases and the J gene lost 0 bases, with 12 bases spanning the gap. Germline V lookup: CDR1 SGDLS, CDR2 YYNGEE. The CDR3 has 14 residues. CDR3 in DNA: TGTGCCAGCAACCAACAGAGCATGAACACTGAAGCTTTCTTT. Its protein is CASNQQSMNTEAFF.

The rearrangement uses TRBV4-2 and TRBJ2-5; TRBD2 agrees at 7 bases. Unmatched junction bases numbered 4, after V lost 0 bases and J lost 9 bases. CDR3 length: 13 amino acids. Germline V lookup: CDR1 LGHNA, CDR2 YNFKEQ. The CDR3 reads CASSQDIREAQYF. CDR3 nucleotide sequence: TGTGCCAGCAGCCAAGACATCCGGGAGGCCCAGTACTTC.

This clonotype came up a few times. This chain uses TRBV5-1 with TRBJ1-1, with 8 bases aligning to TRBD1. The CDR3 is made up of 15 amino acids. Germline CDR1 SGHRS, CDR2 YFSETQ. The trim removed 4 bases at V and 8 bases at J, leaving 13 bases unmatched. Here the CDR3 reads CASSPRTGSYAEAFF. The CDR3 DNA sequence: TGCGCCAGCAGCCCCCGGACAGGGTCGTACGCCGAAGCTTTCTTT.